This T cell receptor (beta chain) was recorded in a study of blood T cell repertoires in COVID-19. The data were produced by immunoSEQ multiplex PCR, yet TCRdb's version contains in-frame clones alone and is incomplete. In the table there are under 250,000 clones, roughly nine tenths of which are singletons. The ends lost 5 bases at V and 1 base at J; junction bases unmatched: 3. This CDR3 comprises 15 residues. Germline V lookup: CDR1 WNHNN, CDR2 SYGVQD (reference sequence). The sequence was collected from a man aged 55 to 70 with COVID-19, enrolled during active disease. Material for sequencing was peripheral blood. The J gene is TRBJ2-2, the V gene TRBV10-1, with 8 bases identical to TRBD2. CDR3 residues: CASSRSGGNTGELFF. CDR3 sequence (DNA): TGCGCCAGCAGTCGGAGCGGGGGGAACACCGGGGAGCTGTTTTTT.